This is a list of T cell receptor beta chains from one sample in a study of T cells after yellow fever vaccination. TCRdb redid the calling of the 5' RACE reads with MiXCR, one entry per CDR3 protein. The sample lists hundreds of thousands of distinct CDR3 sequences, around 19% occurring once. Source: PBMCs, taken before the yellow fever booster vaccination. All receptors come from a man aged 18-30 years who received the YFV17D yellow fever vaccine. The CDR3 runs from the conserved cysteine through the conserved F or W. D genes are given only for firm matches. Clone size appears in some rows only: once, few, many, or a class for an expanded clone.

TRBV6-6,TRBD1,NA,TRBJ1-2,TGTGCCAGCAGTCCTACGGACAGGGTCTCTCGCGGCTACACCTTC,CASSPTDRVSRGYTF
TRBV12-3/TRBV12-4,TRBD1,NA,TRBJ1-2,TGTGCCAGCAGTCCCCGGGACAGTCCCTATGGCTACACCTTC,CASSPRDSPYGYTF
TRBV10-3,TRBD1,once,TRBJ1-4,TGTGCCATCAGTTTGGGACAGAGCCCTGCTAATGAAAAACTGTTTTTT,CAISLGQSPANEKLFF
TRBV7-2,TRBD1,few,TRBJ2-3,TGTGCCAGCAGCTCCCCGTCAGGGGGACATACGCAGTATTTT,CASSSPSGGHTQYF
TRBV5-5,NA,NA,TRBJ1-5,TGTGCCAGCAGCTTGCCGGGGGGCTTTCAGCCCCAGCATTTT,CASSLPGGFQPQHF
TRBV5-1,NA,once,TRBJ2-3,TGCGCCAGCAAAATTTGGAAATCTAGCACAGATACGCAGTATTTT,CASKIWKSSTDTQYF
TRBV24-1,TRBD1,many,TRBJ2-5,TGTGCCACCGGGACAGGGATCATCGAGACCCAGTACTTC,CATGTGIIETQYF
TRBV7-8,NA,NA,TRBJ2-7,TGTGCCAGCATCGGGTTGGGACGCGAGCAGTACTTC,CASIGLGREQYF
TRBV5-4,NA,few,TRBJ2-2,TGTGCCAGCAGCTGGGGACTGACCACCGGGGAGCTGTTTTTT,CASSWGLTTGELFF
TRBV6-5,NA,NA,TRBJ1-2,TGTGCCAGCAGTCAATACGGGAGGGAATCCTATGGCTACACCTTC,CASSQYGRESYGYTF
TRBV12-3/TRBV12-4,TRBD1,many,TRBJ2-1,TGTGCCACCCTAACCGGGACAGCGTACAATGAGCAGTTCTTC,CATLTGTAYNEQFF
TRBV20-1,TRBD2,many,TRBJ2-1,TGCAGTGCTACGGTAGACCCCGGGACTAGCGGGGTCCGCTCCTACAATGAGCAGTTCTTC,CSATVDPGTSGVRSYNEQFF
TRBV12-3/TRBV12-4,NA,NA,TRBJ1-5,TGTGCCAGCAGTACCAGGGGCGGCAATCAGCCCCAGCATTTT,CASSTRGGNQPQHF
TRBV4-1,NA,NA,TRBJ1-1,TGCGCCAGCAGCGGACCGCTCAGGGGCACTGAAGCTTTCTTT,CASSGPLRGTEAFF
TRBV7-2,TRBD2,few,TRBJ2-5,TGTGCCAGCAGCTTAGGACTAGCGGGGGGGCCAGTGGGAGAGACCCAGTACTTC,CASSLGLAGGPVGETQYF
TRBV18,TRBD1,NA,TRBJ1-1,TGTGCCAGCTCACTTGAACAGGGGGTTGGTACTGAAGCTTTCTTT,CASSLEQGVGTEAFF
TRBV5-1,TRBD1,few,TRBJ1-1,TGCGCCAGCAGCCCACAGGGGGCGCAAACTGAAGCTTTCTTT,CASSPQGAQTEAFF